The 19 T cell receptor beta chains given below trace back to one sample, sequenced in a study of shared clonotypes between healthy human individuals. Repertoires were generated with immunoSEQ multiplex PCR, while TCRdb's copy carries only in-frame clones and drops some. The sample holds some 1,600,000 clones, roughly 98% seen once. What was sequenced was naive CD4+ T cells sorted from blood. Specified subset: CD45RA+ positively selected. The receptor set was obtained from a man aged 30 to 39 in good health.

For this clone: This sample also contains other DNA sequences that code for the same CDR3. The V gene is TRBV28, the J gene TRBJ2-7; perhaps D is TRBD1 or TRBD2 (6 bases each). V was pared by 4 bases and J by 2 bases, with 12 bases between. The germline CDR1 and CDR2 sequences are MDHEN and SYDVKM. The CDR3 length is 14 residues. CDR3 protein: CASSSGGPPYEQYF. The DNA of the CDR3 is TGTGCCAGCAGTTCCGGGGGCCCCCCCTACGAGCAGTACTTC.

CDR3 in amino acids: CAWSAVTGELFF. The CDR3 region has the DNA TGTGCCTGGAGTGCAGTCACCGGGGAGCTGTTTTTT. The chain joins TRBV30 to TRBJ2-2; D is ambiguous. The CDR3 covers 12 residues. Germline CDR1 is GTSNPN and CDR2 is SVGIG (reference sequence). Trimming cost V 1 base and J 4 bases, with 4 bases left between them. The variable domain in full, with the rest retrieved from reference TRBV30 and TRBJ2-2, is SQTIHQWPATLVQPVGSPLSLECTVEGTSNPNLYWYRQAAGRGLQLLFYSVGIGQISSEVPQNLSASRPQDRQFILSSKKLLLSDSGFYLCAWSAVTGELFFGEGSRLTVL.

V usage is TRBV28 and J usage is TRBJ2-5; weak D call: TRBD2 (7 bases). Germline V gene sequence: CDR1 MDHEN, CDR2 SYDVKM. The V gene lost 6 bases and the J gene lost 0 bases, with 17 bases spanning the gap. This CDR3 has 16 residues. CDR3 sequence: CASSFAGRGYQETQYF. The CDR3 nucleotides are TGTGCCAGCAGCTTTGCAGGGAGGGGGTACCAAGAGACCCAGTACTTC.

The table lists this clone with a count of one. The chain links TRBV15 to TRBJ1-1; tentatively, D is TRBD1 (5 bases). This CDR3 is 15 amino acids long. CDR1 and CDR2 from the germline V gene are LNHNV and YYDKDF (reference sequence). The germline V and J ends were trimmed by 1 base and 5 bases, with 14 bases remaining between them. This chain's CDR3 is CATSRAPGTGTEAFF. Written as DNA, the CDR3 is TGTGCCACCAGCAGAGCTCCGGGGACGGGAACTGAAGCTTTCTTT.

This sequence joins TRBV5-1 and TRBJ2-7, with 10 bases fitting TRBD2. The CDR3 contains 16 residues. Germline CDR1 and CDR2: SGHRS and YFSETQ. Trimming cost V 0 bases and J 0 bases; bases outside gene matches: 3. The chain's CDR3 is CASSLDPSGSSYEQYF. The CDR3 DNA reads as TGCGCCAGCAGCTTGGACCCTAGCGGGAGCTCCTACGAGCAGTACTTC. Full variable domain (rest looked up from reference TRBV5-1 and TRBJ2-7): KAGVTQTPRYLIKTRGQQVTLSCSPISGHRSVSWYQQTPGQGLQFLFEYFSETQRNKGNFPGRFSGRQFSNSRSEMNVSTLELGDSALYLCASSLDPSGSSYEQYFGPGTRLTVT.

The chain is built from TRBV18 and TRBJ2-1; 8 nucleotides line up with TRBD1. Germline loops: CDR1 KGHSH, CDR2 LQKENI. The CDR3 contains 14 residues. The ends lost 5 bases at V and 7 bases at J; junction bases unmatched: 7. In DNA, the CDR3 is TGTGCCAGCTCAAGACAGGGGCAGGGGAATGAGCAGTTCTTC. Translating gives CASSRQGQGNEQFF.

A remark on this clone: The sample carries other DNA sequences with the same CDR3. The chain is built from TRBV30 and TRBJ2-7, with D possibly TRBD1 on 5 matching bases. This CDR3 region has 14 residues. Germline CDR1 is GTSNPN and CDR2 is SVGIG (reference sequence). Trimming took off 0 bases at V and 4 bases at J, with 13 bases between the two ends. CDR3 protein: CAWSVFRVTYEQYF. Here the CDR3 DNA reads TGTGCCTGGAGTGTTTTCAGGGTAACGTACGAGCAGTACTTC.

The CDR3 DNA reads TGTGCCAGCAGCTTGGTGGGGACAGGGGCCGGGGAGCTGTTTTTT. Protein sequence: CASSLVGTGAGELFF. The chain recombines TRBV5-4 with TRBJ2-2, with 10 bases identical to TRBD1. The V segment lost 0 bases and the J segment 6 bases; nucleotides outside the gene matches: 2. The CDR3 is 15 residues long. The germline V gene has CDR1 SGHNT and CDR2 YYREEE (reference sequence).

The genes are TRBV29-1 and TRBJ2-4; D remains ambiguous. Trimming shortened V by 4 bases and J by 0 bases, and 10 bases separated the two germline ends. The CDR3 consists of 14 residues. Germline V gene sequence: CDR1 SQVTM, CDR2 ANQGSEA. CDR3 residues: CSVGQSLAKNIQYF. The CDR3 DNA sequence: TGCAGCGTTGGACAAAGTCTAGCCAAAAACATTCAGTACTTC.

The V gene is TRBV29-1, the J gene TRBJ1-1; 11 nucleotides match TRBD1. The J segment lost 1 base and the V segment lost 7 bases, leaving 11 bases of the junction unmatched. The CDR3 sequence is 16 residues long. CDR1 is SQVTM, CDR2 ANQGSEA, per germline. CDR3 amino acids: CSAGQGARGGNTEAFF. In DNA form, the CDR3 reads TGCAGCGCCGGACAGGGGGCGAGAGGAGGGAACACTGAAGCTTTCTTT.

The J gene is TRBJ2-3, the V gene TRBV28; D ambiguous. Germline CDR1 MDHEN, CDR2 SYDVKM. Deletions cut 3 bases from V and 7 bases from J, with 11 bases between. This CDR3 is 13 amino acids long. The CDR3 protein is CASSLSPPNTQYF. DNA of the CDR3: TGTGCCAGCAGTTTGAGTCCTCCAAATACGCAGTATTTT.

The chain has TRBV10-1 and TRBJ2-5; D remains ambiguous. Germline assignment: CDR1 WNHNN and CDR2 SYGVQD (reference sequence). The CDR3 is 13 residues long. Trimming shortened V by 4 bases and J by 1 base, and 7 bases separated the two germline ends. CDR3 bases: TGCGCCAGCAGTGGAAATACCCAAGAGACCCAGTACTTC. Its protein is CASSGNTQETQYF.

The chain carries TRBV13 and TRBJ2-5; D not certain. Between the trimmed V and J ends, which lost 3 bases and 3 bases, there was a span of 8 bases. Germline V gives CDR1 PRHDT, CDR2 FYEKMQ (reference sequence). CDR3 size: 13 residues. The CDR3 here is CASSFGGKETQYF. CDR3 nucleotides: TGTGCCAGCAGCTTTGGCGGAAAAGAGACCCAGTACTTC. Drawing the rest from reference TRBV13 and TRBJ2-5, the complete variable domain is AAGVIQSPRHLIKEKRETATLKCYPIPRHDTVYWYQQGPGQDPQFLISFYEKMQSDKGSIPDRFSAQQFSDYHSELNMSSLELGDSALYFCASSFGGKETQYFGPGTRLLVL.

This chain uses TRBV19 with TRBJ1-2; D gene ambiguous. The CDR3 has 16 amino acids. Trimming stripped 5 bases from V and 0 bases from J, with 16 bases between. The V gene's germline CDR1 is LNHDA and CDR2 SQIVND (reference sequence). This chain's CDR3 is CASSSRRVSANYGYTF. The CDR3 nucleotides are TGTGCCAGTAGTTCTCGACGGGTTTCCGCTAACTATGGCTACACCTTC.

The V gene is TRBV19, the J gene TRBJ2-4; a weak D match, TRBD2 (6 bases). CDR1 is LNHDA and CDR2 is SQIVND in the germline V gene (reference sequence). CDR3 size: 16 residues. Trimming cost V 2 bases and J 0 bases, with 11 bases left between them. The CDR3 loop is CASSIRGRLAKNIQYF. The CDR3 nucleotides are TGTGCCAGTAGTATACGGGGGAGGCTAGCCAAAAACATTCAGTACTTC.

The chain uses TRBV7-3 and TRBJ2-5, with 10 bases matching TRBD1. This CDR3 region has 16 residues. V was clipped by 0 bases and J by 5 bases; unmatched bases: 6. Looked up from germline, CDR1 is SGHTA and CDR2 is FQGTGA. CDR3: CASSLTRQGAFETQYF. CDR3 in DNA: TGTGCCAGCAGCTTAACACGACAGGGGGCCTTCGAGACCCAGTACTTC. Filled out from reference TRBV7-3 and TRBJ2-5, the complete variable domain reads GAGVSQTPSNKVTEKGKYVELRCDPISGHTALYWYRQSLGQGPEFLIYFQGTGAADDSGLPNDRFFAVRPEGSVSTLKIQRTERGDSAVYLCASSLTRQGAFETQYFGPGTRLLVL.

V usage is TRBV15 and J usage is TRBJ2-2; 13 bases align to TRBD2. The CDR3 has 22 residues. V lost 3 bases to trimming and J lost 0 bases; unmatched junction nucleotides: 16. The V gene's germline CDR1 is LNHNV and CDR2 YYDKDF (reference sequence). The CDR3 DNA reads as TGTGCCACCAGCAGTAATGGTGGGTTCACTAGCGGGAGGGCCGCGAACACCGGGGAGCTGTTTTTT. It specifies CATSSNGGFTSGRAANTGELFF.

Concerning this clone itself: Additional DNA sequences in this sample encode the identical CDR3. V gene TRBV2 combines with J gene TRBJ2-7; no reliable D call. The CDR3 extends over 12 amino acids. V was cut by 2 bases and J by 1 base, with 3 bases left in between. Germline V gene data show CDR1 as SNHLY and CDR2 as FYNNEI. CDR3 sequence: CASSETSYEQYF. In DNA, the CDR3 is TGTGCCAGCAGTGAAACTTCCTACGAGCAGTACTTC.

J is TRBJ1-1 and V is TRBV5-1; TRBD1 matches at 9 bases. V gave up 1 base and J gave up 2 bases; unmatched junction bases: 3. The germline gives CDR1 SGHRS, CDR2 YFSETQ. CDR3 length: 15 amino acids. The CDR3 region has the DNA TGCGCCAGCAGCTTGTTACAGGGGGCAAACACTGAAGCTTTCTTT. Translation: CASSLLQGANTEAFF.